This entry is about one T cell receptor beta chain. What it recognizes is unknown. The CDR3 is 22 residues long. Trimming stripped 3 bases from V and 4 bases from J, with 35 bases between. The entry originates in a study of T-cell reconstitution after alpha-beta-depleted transplantation in children. Study findings and constraints: Newly produced T cells mostly accounted for T-cell counts and diversity one year post-transplant.

TCRbeta library construction was performed incorporating unique molecular identifiers. TCRdb re-called the PCR reads through MiXCR, storing one row per CDR3 protein. The sample shows 250,000 to 400,000 distinct CDR3 sequences, approximately 23% of them seen only once. The chain couples TRBV12-3 or TRBV12-4 to TRBJ2-3, with D possibly called TRBD1 or TRBD2 (6 bases each). This specimen was PBMCs, mostly from graft donor cells, taken 180 days after TCRalphabeta/CD19-depleted stem cell transplant. The sequence came from a male patient aged 10 to 17 who had a stem cell transplant for acute lymphoblastic leukemia, so the T cells may come from the graft donor. The CDR3 is CASSFPTQGTSSSGVQPDTQYF. In nucleotides, the CDR3 is TGTGCCAGCAGTTTCCCGACACAGGGTACTAGCTCGTCCGGGGTTCAACCAGATACGCAGTATTTT.